Presented here are 25 T cell receptor beta chains from one specimen sequenced in a study of blood T cell repertoires in COVID-19. Clones were sequenced by immunoSEQ multiplex PCR, and TCRdb holds only the in-frame ones, with some missing. Among about 140,000 clones listed, about 80% were seen once. Source material: peripheral blood. These receptors all come from a human donor in a cohort sampled during active COVID-19.

A few counts support this clone. The chain recombines TRBV3-1 (or the pseudogene TRBV3-2) with TRBJ1-6; D call uncertain. The CDR3 contains 14 residues. With 3 bases removed from V and 8 bases from J, the gap between germline ends came to 11 bases. Germline CDR1 reads LGHDT; CDR2 reads YNNKEL (reference sequence). CDR3: CASSQVNGDSPLHF. In nucleotides, the CDR3 is TGTGCCAGCAGCCAGGTAAACGGGGATTCACCCCTCCACTTT.

CDR3 bases: TGTGCCAACGTCCAGGGGAACAATGAGCAGTTCTTC. Translating gives CANVQGNNEQFF. The chain combines TRBV24-1 with TRBJ2-1; D is possibly TRBD1 (6 bases). The length of the CDR3 is 12 residues. The V gene lost 11 bases and the J gene lost 5 bases, with 12 bases spanning the gap. The germline CDR1 and CDR2 sequences are KGHDR and SFDVKD.

This rearrangement joins TRBV6-6 to TRBJ2-5; D gene uncertain. CDR3 length: 12 amino acids. V lost 3 bases and J lost 4, with 6 bases in between. Germline CDR1 reads MNHNY; CDR2 reads SVGAGI (reference sequence). The CDR3 reads CASSYTGETQYF. Here the CDR3 DNA reads TGTGCCAGCAGTTATACGGGAGAGACCCAGTACTTC.

The chain couples TRBV2 to TRBJ2-3; no firm D call. There are 13 residues in the CDR3. V was shortened by 4 bases and J by 1 base, with 6 bases between the two germline ends. Per the germline V gene, CDR1 is SNHLY and CDR2 is FYNNEI. The CDR3 DNA follows: TGTGCCAGCAGTGTGCAGGGCACAGATACGCAGTATTTT. Translating gives CASSVQGTDTQYF.

The chain recombines TRBV10-1 with TRBJ2-7; 7 nucleotides agree with TRBD1. V was pared by 10 bases and J by 7 bases, with 10 bases of the junction left unmatched. The V gene's germline CDR1 is WNHNN and CDR2 SYGVQD (reference sequence). The length of the CDR3 is 12 residues. The CDR3, as DNA: TGCGCCACCTCGACAGGGTCCTGGGAGCAGTACTTC. Translated, it gives CATSTGSWEQYF.

The rearrangement uses TRBV15 and TRBJ1-5, with 7 bases matching TRBD1. Germline V gives CDR1 LNHNV, CDR2 YYDKDF (reference sequence). V lost 5 bases and J lost 7; bases outside the gene matches: 8. This CDR3 spans 14 amino acids. The CDR3, as DNA: TGTGCCACCAGCGGAACAGGGGCACGCCAGCCCCAGCATTTT. Translation: CATSGTGARQPQHF.

The chain recombines TRBV3-1 (or the pseudogene TRBV3-2) with TRBJ2-7; TRBD1 might be the D (5 bases). The CDR3 runs 15 residues. From germline, CDR1 is LGHDT and CDR2 YNNKEL (reference sequence). V was trimmed by 0 bases and J by 3 bases, leaving 12 bases between them. CDR3 nucleotide sequence: TGTGCCAGCAGCCAAGAATATGGACACCTCTACGAGCAGTACTTC. It encodes CASSQEYGHLYEQYF.

CDR3 residues: CASSLTGSYEQYF. DNA for the CDR3: TGTGCCAGCAGCTTGACAGGGTCCTACGAGCAGTACTTC. The chain carries TRBV5-8 and TRBJ2-7; maybe TRBD1 (6 bases). Germline V gene data show CDR1 as SGHTS and CDR2 as YDEGEE. The ends were cut back, 1 base at V and 1 base at J, with 6 bases in the middle. The CDR3 sequence is 13 residues long.

The chain is built from TRBV7-9 and TRBJ2-3; TRBD2 matches at 10 bases. V lost 1 base to trimming and J lost 3 bases; unmatched junction nucleotides: 7. CDR1 is SEHNR and CDR2 is FQNEAQ in the germline V gene (reference sequence). There are 17 residues in the CDR3. The chain's CDR3 is CASSLGASGGSTDTQYF. CDR3 sequence (DNA): TGTGCCAGCAGCTTAGGGGCTAGCGGGGGATCTACAGATACGCAGTATTTT.

The V call is TRBV19, the J call TRBJ2-7; 9 nucleotides agree with TRBD1. The CDR3 consists of 13 residues. The J segment lost 4 bases and the V segment lost 8 bases, leaving 6 bases of the junction unmatched. CDR1 and CDR2 (germline): LNHDA, SQIVND (reference sequence). As DNA, the CDR3 is TGTGCCAGTTCTTGGGACAGGGCATACGAGCAGTACTTC. This sequence encodes CASSWDRAYEQYF.

The chain combines TRBV6-5 with TRBJ2-7; the D gene is possibly TRBD1 (6 bases). V was shortened by 11 bases and J by 3 bases, with 17 bases between the two germline ends. Germline CDR1 MNHEY, CDR2 SVGAGI. There are 13 residues in the CDR3. CDR3 sequence (DNA): TGTGCCTGCTGGACAGTTGGGGTCTACGAGCAGTACTTC. This sequence encodes CACWTVGVYEQYF.

The chain uses TRBV19 and TRBJ1-1; 7 nucleotides agree with TRBD1. Germline CDR1 is LNHDA and CDR2 is SQIVND (reference sequence). J gave up 6 bases and V 6 bases, and 4 bases lay outside the gene matches. The CDR3 totals 12 residues. The CDR3 spells CASSRGTAEAFF. The CDR3, as DNA: TGTGCCAGTAGCAGGGGGACAGCTGAAGCTTTCTTT.

The chain recombines TRBV19 with TRBJ1-1; 8 bases are a match to TRBD1. The V gene end was trimmed by 6 bases and the J gene end by 1 base; junction bases not matched to a gene: 7. Germline loops: CDR1 LNHDA, CDR2 SQIVND (reference sequence). The length of the CDR3 is 15 residues. CDR3 loop: CASSLSGTGNTEAFF. DNA for the CDR3: TGTGCCAGTAGCCTATCCGGGACAGGGAACACTGAAGCTTTCTTT.

The chain combines TRBV7-3 with TRBJ1-1, with D tentatively TRBD1 (6 bases). This CDR3 is built from 14 residues. Germline V gives CDR1 SGHTA, CDR2 FQGTGA. Between the trimmed V and J ends, which lost 5 bases and 2 bases, there was a span of 12 bases. CDR3 coding DNA: TGTGCCAGCAGCACAGGGACATCCAACACTGAAGCTTTCTTT. It specifies CASSTGTSNTEAFF.

This rearrangement joins TRBV5-1 to TRBJ2-3; weak D call: TRBD2 (5 bases). V shed 1 base and J shed 1 base, with 13 bases lying between them. This CDR3 is 16 amino acids long. Germline CDR1 and CDR2: SGHRS and YFSETQ. CDR3 DNA: TGCGCCAGCAGCTTGCAGTTCCGGGGTCGCACAGATACGCAGTATTTT. Translation gives CASSLQFRGRTDTQYF.

The chain has TRBV7-2 and TRBJ2-3, with 9 bases aligning to TRBD1. Trimming removed 1 base from V and 4 bases from J; junction bases left unmatched: 15. Germline lookup yields CDR1 SGHTA and CDR2 FQGNSA. CDR3 size: 19 residues. Written as DNA, the CDR3 is TGTGCCAGCAGCTTAGGATTAATACGGACAGGGGCAATGTCAGATACGCAGTATTTT. It is translated as CASSLGLIRTGAMSDTQYF.

The rearrangement uses TRBV9 and TRBJ2-1; TRBD2 matches at 7 bases. V trimming: 1 base; J trimming: 4 bases; junction bases outside the gene matches: 5. CDR3 length equals 15 residues. The germline CDR1 and CDR2 sequences are SGDLS and YYNGEE. DNA of the CDR3: TGTGCCAGCAGCGTACGCGGGGGAGTTTACAATGAGCAGTTCTTC. Amino acids: CASSVRGGVYNEQFF.

V usage is TRBV10-3 and J usage is TRBJ2-5; the D is unclear. CDR1 ENHRY and CDR2 SYGVKD come from the germline V gene. V lost 0 bases to trimming and J lost 5 bases, with 7 bases between them. This CDR3 spans 13 amino acids. The CDR3, as DNA: TGTGCCATCAGTGAGTCGATCCAGGAGACCCAGTACTTC. Its protein product is CAISESIQETQYF.

This clone was picked up one time. The gene calls are TRBV20-1 and TRBJ1-6; a possible D gene is TRBD1 (6 bases). Trimming left V 3 bases short and J 0 bases short, with 12 bases between. The germline V gene has CDR1 DFQATT and CDR2 SNEGSKA (reference sequence). The CDR3 extends over 16 amino acids. CDR3 nucleotides: TGCAGTGCTAGTGGGGGGGGGCTCTCCTATAATTCACCCCTCCACTTT. Residues: CSASGGGLSYNSPLHF.

The chain joins TRBV5-4 to TRBJ2-1, with 13 bases identical to TRBD2. The CDR3 covers 18 residues. Trimming cost V 6 bases and J 2 bases; bases outside gene matches: 11. Germline loops: CDR1 SGHNT, CDR2 YYREEE (reference sequence). The CDR3 coding sequence is TGTGCCAGCAACGACGTGGGACTAGCGGGGCCCCCCTACAATGAGCAGTTCTTC. Translation gives CASNDVGLAGPPYNEQFF.

The rearrangement uses TRBV5-1 and TRBJ1-3; D unclear. This CDR3 comprises 16 residues. Germline CDR1 is SGHRS and CDR2 is YFSETQ. Deletions cut 4 bases from V and 2 bases from J, with 16 bases between. The CDR3 loop reads CASSPGSFLPGNTIYF. The CDR3 nucleotides are TGCGCCAGCAGCCCGGGTTCATTTTTGCCTGGAAACACCATATATTTT.

The chain has TRBV7-9 and TRBJ1-1; 8 bases align to TRBD1. V was pared by 4 bases and J by 3 bases, with 7 bases of the junction left unmatched. CDR1 SEHNR and CDR2 FQNEAQ come from the germline V gene (reference sequence). This CDR3 spans 15 amino acids. The CDR3 here is CASSYRTGKDTEAFF. The CDR3 DNA reads as TGTGCCAGCAGCTACCGGACAGGGAAGGACACTGAAGCTTTCTTT.

This chain links TRBV6-5 with TRBJ1-6; TRBD1 matches 7 bases. V lost 7 bases, J lost 6 bases, and 6 bases stayed unmatched. Germline V gene lookup returns CDR1 MNHEY and CDR2 SVGAGI. The CDR3 runs to 14 residues. CDR3 amino acids: CASTAQGGNSPLHF. CDR3 nucleotide sequence: TGTGCCAGCACCGCCCAGGGGGGTAATTCACCCCTCCACTTT.

This clone was recorded once. The gene calls are TRBV2 and TRBJ2-1; 10 nucleotides match TRBD2. Trimming took 6 bases from V and 7 from J; bases not matched to a gene: 15. The CDR3 is 17 residues long. CDR1 and CDR2 (germline): SNHLY, FYNNEI. CDR3 nucleotides: TGTGCCAGCAGCGAGTGGGCGGGGCTAGCGGGGGTTAATGAGCAGTTCTTC. Translating gives CASSEWAGLAGVNEQFF.

In this sample, this clone turned up a few times. The chain is built from TRBV7-2 and TRBJ2-5, with 8 bases identical to TRBD1. The CDR3 has 14 residues. After removal of 5 bases from V and 5 bases from J, the junction contained 7 bases not matched to a gene. In germline, CDR1 is SGHTA, CDR2 FQGNSA. The CDR3 region is CASSPDRGRETQYF. CDR3 sequence (DNA): TGTGCCAGCAGCCCTGACAGGGGTCGTGAGACCCAGTACTTC.